These 29 T cell receptor beta chains came from one sample sequenced in a study of patients and donors after allogeneic stem cell transplantation. MiXCR was run by TCRdb on the RT-PCR reads, yielding one entry per CDR3 protein. The sample has approximately 200,000 distinct CDR3 sequences, about 14% seen once. The source material was blood, either unsorted or a sorted T cell fraction (not recorded which). The receptors derive from a human donor who was either an allogeneic HSCT recipient or a stem cell or donor lymphocyte infusion donor (not recorded which). It is not recorded whose cells these are; they may come from a transplant donor.

This sequence joins TRBV20-1 and TRBJ2-7; D call uncertain. CDR1 and CDR2 from the germline V gene are DFQATT and SNEGSKA (reference sequence). The CDR3 loop spans 11 amino acids. V was shortened by 4 bases and J by 7 bases, with 11 bases between the two germline ends. CDR3 residues: CSAIVGNEQYF. The CDR3 DNA is TGCAGTGCTATTGTCGGTAATGAGCAGTACTTC.

The rearrangement links TRBV7-2 to TRBJ1-2; the match to TRBD1 covers 7 bases. CDR3 length: 15 amino acids. The V and J ends lost 5 bases and 3 bases, in that order; junction bases with no gene match: 9. Germline loops: CDR1 SGHTA, CDR2 FQGNSA. The CDR3 DNA follows: TGTGCCAGCAGCGCAAGACAGGGAGTTCACTATGGCTACACCTTC. Amino acids: CASSARQGVHYGYTF.

This clonotype has just a few counts. V usage is TRBV3-1 and J usage is TRBJ2-1; D is ambiguous. This CDR3 comprises 13 residues. V dropped 1 base and J dropped 6 bases, with 7 bases sitting between them. Germline assignment: CDR1 LGHDT and CDR2 YNNKEL (reference sequence). The CDR3 sequence: CASSQVGPNEQFF. The CDR3 DNA reads as TGTGCCAGCAGCCAAGTCGGGCCCAATGAGCAGTTCTTC.

This clonotype showed up just a few times. The chain is built from TRBV5-6 and TRBJ1-2; D remains ambiguous. Trimming removed 4 bases at V and 4 bases at J, with 8 bases between. Germline V gene lookup returns CDR1 SGHDT and CDR2 YYEEEE. The CDR3 is 12 residues long. Here the CDR3 DNA reads TGTGCCAGCAGCCGGGAGATCTATGGCTACACCTTC. Translated: CASSREIYGYTF.

V gene TRBV7-9 combines with J gene TRBJ1-2; D gene ambiguous. V shed 3 bases and J shed 7 bases, with 12 bases lying between them. Germline V gives CDR1 SEHNR, CDR2 FQNEAQ (reference sequence). CDR3 length equals 13 residues. The CDR3 loop is CASSLGNFGGYTF. As DNA, the CDR3 is TGTGCCAGCAGCTTGGGTAACTTTGGTGGCTACACCTTC.

V usage is TRBV29-1 and J usage is TRBJ2-7, with 7 positions matching TRBD1. Per germline, CDR1 SQVTM and CDR2 ANQGSEA. The CDR3 covers 13 residues. Trimming took 0 bases from V and 11 from J; bases not matched to a gene: 10. The CDR3 DNA sequence: TGCAGCGTTGAAGATCCGGTAGGGACAGCGAAGTACTTC. This translates into CSVEDPVGTAKYF.

The V and J genes are TRBV11-2 and TRBJ2-2, with a weak D call TRBD2 (6 bases). Germline V lookup: CDR1 SGHAT, CDR2 FQNNGV. V lost 5 bases and J 0 bases, leaving 22 bases between the germline ends. The CDR3 has 19 amino acids. The CDR3 sequence is CASSRWSPFSGTNTGELFF. Written as DNA, the CDR3 is TGTGCCAGCAGCCGATGGTCCCCGTTTAGCGGTACGAACACCGGGGAGCTGTTTTTT.

This rearrangement joins TRBV25-1 to TRBJ2-1, with 10 bases matching TRBD1. Germline lookup yields CDR1 MGHDK and CDR2 SYGVNS. The junction had 9 bases not matched to a gene; V was cut back by 4 bases and J by 9 bases. This CDR3 comprises 15 residues. The CDR3 nucleotides are TGTGCCAGCAGTGGCAGGACAGGGGGGGGCGGTGAGCAGTTCTTC. It encodes CASSGRTGGGGEQFF.

In its sample, this clonotype was seen a few times. This likely traces to a read error, being one base from a far larger clone. The rearrangement joins TRBV5-3 to TRBJ2-1; D ambiguous. TRBV5-3 is classed as an ORF, of uncertain function. Deletions cut 4 bases from V and 5 bases from J, with 4 bases between. This CDR3 is built from 11 residues. CDR3 in amino acids: CARSQNNEQFF. In DNA form, the CDR3 reads TGTGCCAGAAGCCAAAACAATGAGCAGTTCTTC.

This clonotype was counted a single time. The chain employs TRBV5-4 and TRBJ2-7; 11 bases map to TRBD1. Losses at the gene ends were 4 bases for V and 3 bases for J; bases not matched to a gene: 6. CDR1 SGHNT and CDR2 YYREEE come from the germline V gene (reference sequence). The CDR3 is made up of 15 amino acids. Here the CDR3 reads CASSPGQGANYEQYF. DNA of the CDR3: TGTGCCAGCAGCCCAGGACAGGGGGCGAACTACGAGCAGTACTTC.

The sample holds a few counts of this clonotype. V is TRBV7-9 and J is TRBJ2-3; D remains unclear. The CDR3 consists of 12 residues. Germline CDR1 reads SEHNR; CDR2 reads FQNEAQ (reference sequence). Trimming removed 5 bases at V and 6 bases at J, with 9 bases between. The chain's CDR3 is CASSTEQDTQYF. CDR3 bases: TGTGCCAGCAGCACAGAACAGGATACGCAGTATTTT.

The rearrangement links TRBV29-1 to TRBJ1-1; D unresolved. The CDR3 has 8 amino acids. V lost 6 bases to trimming and J lost 8 bases, with 4 bases between them. Germline V CDR1 and CDR2: SQVTM, ANQGSEA. The DNA for the CDR3 is TGCAGCGTCGGGGAAGCTTTCTTT. This sequence encodes CSVGEAFF.

This clonotype occurred many times. This chain connects TRBV5-1 to TRBJ1-2, with TRBD1 identical over 7 bases. Germline CDR1 is SGHRS and CDR2 is YFSETQ. CDR3 length: 13 amino acids. With V trimmed by 4 bases and J by 7 bases, 7 bases remained unmatched. CDR3 sequence: CASSGTGVFGYTF. In DNA form, the CDR3 reads TGCGCCAGCAGCGGAACAGGGGTTTTTGGCTACACCTTC.

V is TRBV20-1 and J is TRBJ1-5; 8 nucleotides agree with TRBD1. Germline loops: CDR1 DFQATT, CDR2 SNEGSKA (reference sequence). This CDR3 spans 14 amino acids. Trimming at V came to 4 bases and at J to 5 bases, leaving 7 bases not matched to a gene. The CDR3 sequence is CSATGGAGHQPQHF. The CDR3, as DNA: TGCAGTGCTACAGGGGGCGCGGGGCATCAGCCCCAGCATTTT.

This clonotype occurred a few times. The CDR3 region is CASSVETESSYEQYF. The DNA for the CDR3 is TGTGCCAGCAGCGTGGAGACAGAATCTTCCTACGAGCAGTACTTC. This rearrangement joins TRBV5-4 to TRBJ2-7; D is possibly TRBD1 (5 bases). Trimming pared 4 bases from V and 1 base from J, leaving 15 bases between. The CDR3 has 15 residues. Germline assignment: CDR1 SGHNT and CDR2 YYREEE (reference sequence).

The CDR3 region has the DNA TGCAGTGCTGCCCCCGGGACTAGCGGGGCACGGCCCGGGGAGCTGTTTTTT. Protein: CSAAPGTSGARPGELFF. The chain is built from TRBV20-1 and TRBJ2-2; TRBD2 aligns across 13 bases. The CDR3 totals 17 residues. The germline V gene encodes CDR1 DFQATT and CDR2 SNEGSKA (reference sequence). Losses at the gene ends were 5 bases for V and 6 bases for J; bases not matched to a gene: 12.

Here the CDR3 reads CSARAALAKNIQYF. CDR3 nucleotide sequence: TGCAGTGCTAGGGCAGCCTTAGCCAAAAACATTCAGTACTTC. The chain employs TRBV20-1 and TRBJ2-4; no reliable D call. Per germline, CDR1 DFQATT and CDR2 SNEGSKA (reference sequence). The CDR3 is 14 residues long. V was cut by 3 bases and J by 0 bases, with 9 bases left in between.

The V and J genes are TRBV18 and TRBJ2-7; tentatively, D is TRBD1 (6 bases). This CDR3 contains 13 residues. Trimming took off 8 bases at V and 2 bases at J, with 13 bases between the two ends. In germline, CDR1 is KGHSH, CDR2 LQKENI. The CDR3 is CASAPGHTYEQYF. CDR3 sequence (DNA): TGTGCCAGCGCCCCGGGACACACCTACGAGCAGTACTTC.

There are many counts of this clonotype. This chain links TRBV5-1 with TRBJ2-1; D might be TRBD1 (6 bases). The CDR3 runs 15 residues. Germline values: CDR1 SGHRS, CDR2 YFSETQ. V lost 2 bases, J lost 9 bases, and 18 bases lay in between. The chain's CDR3 is CASSLEQGRVGEQFF. CDR3 DNA sequence: TGCGCCAGCAGCTTAGAACAGGGTCGAGTCGGTGAGCAGTTCTTC.

This clonotype was found many times. The gene calls are TRBV6-5 and TRBJ2-5; D is ambiguous. The germline V and J ends were trimmed by 5 bases and 4 bases, with 5 bases remaining between them. The CDR3 has 11 residues. Germline lookup yields CDR1 MNHEY and CDR2 SVGAGI. CDR3 region: CASSNRETQYF. CDR3 coding DNA: TGTGCCAGCAGTAACAGAGAGACCCAGTACTTC.

This clonotype showed up just a few times. The chain carries TRBV9 and TRBJ2-3; D is ambiguous. Trimming took off 2 bases at V and 3 bases at J, with 10 bases between the two ends. Germline values: CDR1 SGDLS, CDR2 YYNGEE. The length of the CDR3 is 14 residues. The CDR3 spells CASSVLVLTDTQYF. CDR3 coding DNA: TGTGCCAGCAGCGTTTTGGTTTTAACAGATACGCAGTATTTT.

This sequence joins TRBV7-2 and TRBJ2-7; D might be TRBD1 (6 bases). The CDR3 contains 13 residues. Trimming took 6 bases from V and 4 from J, leaving 13 bases between them. CDR1 and CDR2 (germline): SGHTA, FQGNSA. The CDR3 DNA is TGTGCCAGCAGGGGAACAGGGCTTTACGAGCAGTACTTC. This encodes CASRGTGLYEQYF.

The chain combines TRBV10-2 with TRBJ2-5, with D uncertain. The CDR3 is 12 amino acids. Germline V gene sequence: CDR1 WSHSY, CDR2 SAAADI. Trimming shortened V by 10 bases and J by 4 bases, and 13 bases separated the two germline ends. CDR3 in amino acids: CATSLWGETQYF. CDR3 in DNA: TGCGCCACCTCCCTCTGGGGAGAGACCCAGTACTTC.

The V and J genes are TRBV2 and TRBJ1-2; TRBD1 agrees at 7 bases. Germline loops: CDR1 SNHLY, CDR2 FYNNEI. V shed 6 bases and J 2 bases; nucleotides not matched to a gene: 6. CDR3 size: 14 residues. CDR3 loop: CASRGGTVNYGYTF. In nucleotides, the CDR3 is TGTGCCAGCAGGGGAGGGACAGTAAACTATGGCTACACCTTC.

The chain combines TRBV7-2 with TRBJ1-5; D perhaps matches TRBD1 (6 bases). The germline V and J ends were trimmed by 2 bases and 3 bases, with 11 bases remaining between them. Germline V lookup: CDR1 SGHTA, CDR2 FQGNSA. The CDR3 runs 15 residues. In DNA form, the CDR3 reads TGTGCCAGCAGCTTACATGGACAGACCAATCAGCCCCAGCATTTT. It yields the protein CASSLHGQTNQPQHF.

This clonotype appeared many times. This chain uses TRBV3-1 with TRBJ2-7, with D perhaps matching TRBD2 (6 bases). V lost 0 bases to trimming and J lost 6 bases, with 12 bases between them. Looked up from germline, CDR1 is LGHDT and CDR2 is YNNKEL (reference sequence). CDR3 length: 14 amino acids. The CDR3 spells CASSQDTSLFEQYF. The CDR3 DNA reads TGTGCCAGCAGCCAAGACACTAGCTTGTTCGAGCAGTACTTC.

V usage is TRBV18 and J usage is TRBJ2-3, with unresolved D. This CDR3 is 13 amino acids long. V dropped 6 bases and J dropped 4 bases, with 11 bases sitting between them. Germline CDR1 reads KGHSH; CDR2 reads LQKENI. The CDR3: CASSPSGSDTQYF. CDR3 nucleotide sequence: TGTGCCAGCTCCCCTTCAGGTTCAGATACGCAGTATTTT. Together with reference TRBV18 and TRBJ2-3, the CDR3 gives the full variable domain: NAGVMQNPRHLVRRRGQEARLRCSPMKGHSHVYWYRQLPEEGLKFMVYLQKENIIDESGMPKERFSAEFPKEGPSILRIQQVVRGDSAAYFCASSPSGSDTQYFGPGTRLTVL.

V usage is TRBV5-1 and J usage is TRBJ1-4; D might be TRBD1 (6 bases). V lost 5 bases, J lost 2 bases, and 13 bases lay in between. The CDR3 has 15 amino acids. Germline V lookup: CDR1 SGHRS, CDR2 YFSETQ. As DNA, the CDR3 is TGCGCCAGCAGGAGCACAGGGAACACTAATGAAAAACTGTTTTTT. Translation: CASRSTGNTNEKLFF.

The V call is TRBV5-4, the J call TRBJ2-7; 8 bases are shared with TRBD2. V lost 0 bases, J lost 0 bases, and 2 bases stayed unmatched. The CDR3 totals 15 residues. Per germline, CDR1 SGHNT and CDR2 YYREEE (reference sequence). The CDR3 protein is CASSLDTSGSYEQYF. The DNA of the CDR3 is TGTGCCAGCAGCTTGGATACTAGCGGCTCCTACGAGCAGTACTTC.